This TCR beta chain was obtained from a study of T cells in Graves' hyperthyroidism and ophthalmopathy. The CDR3 regions of TCR beta were amplified from RNA transcripts. First-round RT-PCR targeting the TCR CDR3 was performed with the HTBI primer set. Each CDR3 protein gets one entry after TCRdb re-called the multiplex PCR reads with MiXCR. Among 280,000 or so distinct CDR3 sequences, 13% to 15% were seen once, and the ten largest hold over 30%. The V gene's germline CDR1 is LGHDT and CDR2 YNNKEL (reference sequence). The CDR3 extends over 15 amino acids. Regarding this clonotype: Its specificity is not known. A read error may account for a junction end that differs from germline.

Broader study findings: Ophthalmopathy, which appeared later, was predicted by the model a median around 6.9 months before onset.

The specimen sequenced was blood. This chain connects TRBV3-1 to TRBJ2-7; TRBD2 aligns across 7 bases. The TCR sequence derives from a woman in her forties or fifties with Graves' hyperthyroidism that later progressed to Graves' ophthalmopathy. The CDR3 DNA follows: TGTGCCAGCAGCCTAAGCGGGAAGAGGCTCTACGGGCAGTACTTC. Protein: CASSLSGKRLYGQYF.